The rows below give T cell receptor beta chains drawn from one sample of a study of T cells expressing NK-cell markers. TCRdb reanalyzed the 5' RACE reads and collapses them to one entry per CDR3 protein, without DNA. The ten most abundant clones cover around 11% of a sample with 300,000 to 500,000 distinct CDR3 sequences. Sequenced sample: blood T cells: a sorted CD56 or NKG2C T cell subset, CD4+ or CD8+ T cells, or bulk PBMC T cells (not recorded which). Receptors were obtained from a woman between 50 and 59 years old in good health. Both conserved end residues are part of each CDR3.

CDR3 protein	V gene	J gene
CASSKPGQVNTEAFF	TRBV6-5	TRBJ1-1
CASKITGQVYEQYF	TRBV27	TRBJ2-7
CSARDLLGTYGYTF	TRBV20-1	TRBJ1-2
CASSLFVSKGGSRTEAFF	TRBV7-8	TRBJ1-1
CASGHPGGELFF	TRBV12-5	TRBJ2-2
CASSPTGSLSTDTQYF	TRBV6-5	TRBJ2-3
CASSQTSGPYNEQFF	TRBV5-1	TRBJ2-1
CASSGNSGRVETQYF	TRBV2	TRBJ2-5
CATSRENGGYGYTF	TRBV15	TRBJ1-2
CSATLGGEETQYF	TRBV20-1	TRBJ2-5
CASGYGTEAFF	TRBV2	TRBJ1-1
CASTPGTVRGYTF	TRBV6-2/TRBV6-3	TRBJ1-2
CASSLLGSSSGANVLTF	TRBV27	TRBJ2-6
CASRPTGRGYGGQFF	TRBV5-6	TRBJ2-1
CASSRKGFTNEKLFF	TRBV5-6	TRBJ1-4
CASSLMMQDNQPQHF	TRBV7-2	TRBJ1-5
CASSFRGQLYGYTF	TRBV7-9	TRBJ1-2
CASRGTGTYEQYF	TRBV6-5	TRBJ2-7
CASRDYRDNSPLHF	TRBV2	TRBJ1-6
CASSSVADRPGANVLTF	TRBV25-1	TRBJ2-6
CASSIPGEPNTQYF	TRBV19	TRBJ2-3
CSARLLLDRGDEQYF	TRBV20-1	TRBJ2-7
CPLVGGRQGRRNQPQHF	TRBV20-1	TRBJ1-5
CASSSQGAASTDTQYF	TRBV12-3/TRBV12-4	TRBJ2-3
CASSVALFTGLAETSYNEQFF	TRBV9	TRBJ2-1
CASSFQQGNTEAFF	TRBV11-2	TRBJ1-1
CASAPSVSGKLFF	TRBV28	TRBJ1-4
CASGERERPNEKLFF	TRBV5-4	TRBJ1-4
CASSPDSPFYNEQFF	TRBV3-1	TRBJ2-1
CALYPGTNTGELFF	TRBV30	TRBJ2-2
CASSMKRQGEAFF	TRBV2	TRBJ1-1
CASSQGGSGRALTDTQYF	TRBV4-1	TRBJ2-3
CASGPGTSGFPGSYNEQFF	TRBV12-5	TRBJ2-1
CASASPLRDRHTQYF	TRBV9	TRBJ2-3
CSARTGRDQPQHF	TRBV20-1	TRBJ1-5
CASSRLGQLSGANVLTF	TRBV14	TRBJ2-6
CASSQLAGTGEQFF	TRBV7-3	TRBJ2-1
CATSSGGGELFF	TRBV24-1	TRBJ2-2
CASGAATSTDTQYF	TRBV5-1	TRBJ2-3
CASSSTGLETQYF	TRBV5-1	TRBJ2-5
CSAPQLLGYEQYF	TRBV20-1	TRBJ2-7
CSARAFLGTENYNEQFF	TRBV20-1	TRBJ2-1
CASSFVLNSYNEQFF	TRBV27	TRBJ2-1
CASTGDYGTQYF	TRBV6-6	TRBJ2-5
CASSPQGALSNTGELFF	TRBV12-3/TRBV12-4	TRBJ2-2
CASRASGSGETQYF	TRBV14	TRBJ2-5
CASSPRGALPSEQYF	TRBV3-1	TRBJ2-7
CSAGRNGNEKLFF	TRBV20-1	TRBJ1-4
CATIRVGGTYEQYF	TRBV24-1	TRBJ2-7
CASRGVLSSTDTQYF	TRBV12-3/TRBV12-4	TRBJ2-3
CSARDRGGAGQPQHF	TRBV20-1	TRBJ1-5
CASSLRQDLQETQYF	TRBV5-6	TRBJ2-5
CASSEYHRDTEAFF	TRBV25-1	TRBJ1-1
CSARGQSPYEQYF	TRBV20-1	TRBJ2-7
CASRKLETALATNEKLFF	TRBV5-1	TRBJ1-4